The TCR beta chain described here comes from a study of cytomegalovirus exposure and HLA in healthy donors. For the study at large: Early released data comprised about 85 million unique TCRs from HLA-typed donors. Study results and limitations: In a later analysis, HLA-associated TCR beta chains were more clonally expanded than equally common others. Donors were assumed by presence/absence analyses to have roughly uniform sequencing depth. The later analysis indicated that the majority of CMV-associated TCR beta chains appeared HLA-restricted.

With 60 Vbeta and 13 Jbeta primers, the PCR was carried out. TCRdb keeps only in-frame clones here, not all; method: immunoSEQ multiplex PCR. The table shows about 220,000 clones, with around 76% occurring only once. On this clone itself: Its target is unknown.

V shed 6 bases and J 2 bases; nucleotides not matched to a gene: 5. Looked up from germline, CDR1 is MRHNA and CDR2 is SNTAGT. The CDR3 spans 15 residues. The chain combines TRBV6-4 with TRBJ2-1; 9 nucleotides line up with TRBD2. The specimen sequenced was PBMCs. This receptor was obtained from a man aged 18 to 30 in good health and CMV-seronegative. The CDR3, as DNA: TGTGCCAGCAGCCCCCTAGCGGGACCCTACAATGAGCAGTTCTTC. Translation: CASSPLAGPYNEQFF.